This TCR beta chain was sequenced during a study of brain T cells in children with intractable seizures. This table comes from immunoSEQ multiplex PCR, and its TCRdb copy is limited to in-frame clones, with some not included. The table records about 40,000 clones, 80% to 95% of them present only once. At least one anti-epileptic drug was given before surgery. CDR1 is MNHEY and CDR2 is SMNVEV in the germline V gene (reference sequence). Losses at the gene ends were 4 bases for V and 7 bases for J; bases not matched to a gene: 8. The length of the CDR3 is 15 residues. The sequence was collected from a girl aged 2 to 10 with tuberous sclerosis and intractable seizures. V gene TRBV27 combines with J gene TRBJ1-2; 11 bases match TRBD1. This material consisted of peripheral blood, taken at surgery. For the CDR3, the DNA is TGTGCCAGCAGTTCCCGCCGGACAGGGGGCGGTGGCTACACCTTC. Translation: CASSSRRTGGGGYTF.